The TCR beta chain under discussion was sequenced for a study of T cell responses to AZD1222 COVID-19 vaccine. Germline loops: CDR1 SGHTS, CDR2 YDEGEE. CDR3 length: 11 residues. V was cut by 0 bases and J by 2 bases, with 0 bases left in between. Sequencing was performed with immunoSEQ multiplex PCR; in TCRdb, only in-frame clones are kept and a portion is missing. Of more than 95,000 clones in the sample, more than 70% are singletons; the top ten hold about 1.4%. This receptor was obtained from an adult in good health. This chain uses TRBV5-8 with TRBJ2-7; D gene uncertain. Sequences were derived from peripheral blood, sampled on day 0 of AZD1222 vaccination. The CDR3 nucleotides read TGTGCCAGCAGCTTGGCCTACGAGCAGTACTTC. Its translation is CASSLAYEQYF.